This T cell receptor (beta chain) was found in a study of a mutant IDH1 vaccine in newly diagnosed glioma. J gave up 6 bases and V 5 bases, and 7 bases lay outside the gene matches. The germline V gene encodes CDR1 GTSNPN and CDR2 SVGIG (reference sequence). The CDR3 is made up of 13 amino acids. Note on this clone: What it binds is unknown.

The assay was immunoSEQ multiplex PCR, and TCRdb's table has in-frame clones only and misses some. The repertoire holds approximately 24,000 clones, over 75% seen once, with approximately 10% in the top ten. Sample time point: week 11, during vaccination. Every vaccine dose comprised 300 ug of mutant IDH1 20-mer peptide plus topical imiquimod. The chain joins TRBV30 to TRBJ2-3; 8 bases match TRBD2. This receptor was identified in a woman under 30 with glioma. Sequenced here: PBMCs, sampled from a glioma patient whose treatment included an IDH1 peptide vaccine. The CDR3 spells CAWLSGGRDTQYF. In DNA, the CDR3 is TGTGCCTGGCTCTCGGGGGGGAGGGATACGCAGTATTTT.